The 29 T cell receptor beta chains listed next were all sequenced from one sample in a study of CD8 T cells in ankylosing spondylitis. TCRdb called the 5' RACE reads again in MiXCR, with one record for every CDR3 protein. Found here are 300,000 to 350,000 distinct CDR3 sequences, roughly 20% of them singletons; the top ten hold roughly 3.4%. Sequencing input: blood, either unsorted or a sorted T cell fraction (not recorded which). The source is a female donor with ankylosing spondylitis or in good health (not recorded which).

This chain links TRBV20-1 with TRBJ2-7; the D gene is possibly TRBD1 (5 bases). V gave up 5 bases and J gave up 2 bases, with 13 bases separating them. The CDR3 has 13 residues. Looked up from germline, CDR1 is DFQATT and CDR2 is SNEGSKA (reference sequence). The DNA for the CDR3 is TGCAGTGCTGCAGGACACCGTACCTACGAGCAGTACTTC. Translated: CSAAGHRTYEQYF.

This chain uses TRBV5-1 with TRBJ2-1; no firm D call. Germline V gene sequence: CDR1 SGHRS, CDR2 YFSETQ. The V end was cut by 1 base, the J end by 5 bases, with 10 bases between. The CDR3 covers 14 residues. The CDR3 here is CASSLRDFHNEQFF. Written as DNA, the CDR3 is TGCGCCAGCAGCTTGCGAGACTTTCACAATGAGCAGTTCTTC.

This clonotype has just a few counts. The CDR3 nucleotides read TGTGCCAGCAGTCCGGACTGGAACTACGAGCAGTACTTC. Protein: CASSPDWNYEQYF. This chain connects TRBV12-3 or TRBV12-4 to TRBJ2-7, with D possibly being TRBD2 (5 bases). Trimming left V 5 bases short and J 3 bases short, with 11 bases between. This CDR3 spans 13 amino acids.

This clonotype was picked up a small number of times. The chain is built from TRBV20-1 and TRBJ2-2; D is uncertain. Looked up from germline, CDR1 is DFQATT and CDR2 is SNEGSKA (reference sequence). Trimming stripped 3 bases from V and 6 bases from J, with 14 bases between. The CDR3 consists of 14 residues. CDR3 DNA sequence: TGCAGTGCTAGCCCCCCTAACTTGGCCGGGGAGCTGTTTTTT. It codes for CSASPPNLAGELFF.

The chain uses TRBV6-2 or TRBV6-3 and TRBJ2-2; D possibly corresponds to TRBD2 (6 bases). The CDR3 loop spans 17 amino acids. Germline V gene sequence: CDR1 MNHEY, CDR2 SVGEGT. Trimming removed 7 bases from V and 5 bases from J, with 23 bases in between. CDR3 protein: CASTPSGGKAETGELFF. The CDR3 DNA reads as TGTGCCAGCACCCCTTCGGGCGGGAAAGCGGAAACCGGGGAGCTGTTTTTT.

This clonotype was seen many times. V and J are TRBV29-1 and TRBJ1-1, with D perhaps matching TRBD1 (6 bases). The germline V gene encodes CDR1 SQVTM and CDR2 ANQGSEA. This CDR3 contains 16 residues. V lost 5 bases to trimming and J lost 0 bases, with 19 bases between them. The CDR3 reads CSVIAPDRNLNTEAFF. CDR3 bases: TGCAGCGTTATCGCGCCGGACAGAAACTTGAACACTGAAGCTTTCTTT.

J is TRBJ1-5 and V is TRBV12-3 or TRBV12-4, with D possibly matching TRBD1 (5 bases). V was cut by 2 bases and J by 3 bases, with 8 bases left in between. The CDR3 spans 14 residues. The CDR3 bases are TGTGCCAGCAGTTTACAGGGAAACAATCAGCCCCAGCATTTT. This gives the protein CASSLQGNNQPQHF.

The chain carries TRBV5-1 and TRBJ2-3; 9 positions agree with TRBD1. The CDR3 runs to 14 residues. J lost 3 bases, V lost 5 bases, and 4 bases had no gene match. CDR1 and CDR2 from the germline V gene are SGHRS and YFSETQ. The CDR3 nucleotides read TGCGCCAGCAGATGGACAGGGGCAACAGATACGCAGTATTTT. Translating gives CASRWTGATDTQYF.

This clonotype was counted only a few times. This chain joins TRBV7-9 and TRBJ2-7; 7 nucleotides line up with TRBD1. V shed 1 base and J 6 bases; nucleotides not matched to a gene: 6. This CDR3 contains 14 residues. The germline CDR1 and CDR2 sequences are SEHNR and FQNEAQ (reference sequence). The CDR3 reads CASSLEGTAGEQYF. The CDR3 bases are TGTGCCAGCAGCTTAGAAGGGACAGCTGGCGAGCAGTACTTC.

V gene TRBV28 combines with J gene TRBJ2-3; weak D call: TRBD2 (5 bases). This CDR3 contains 14 residues. The V end lost 7 bases, the J end lost 2 bases, and 13 bases lay between the germline ends. Germline V lookup: CDR1 MDHEN, CDR2 SYDVKM. The CDR3 sequence: CASTWGASTDTQYF. Written as DNA, the CDR3 is TGTGCCAGCACCTGGGGAGCTTCCACAGATACGCAGTATTTT.

This clonotype came up a few times. The CDR3 coding sequence is TGCAGTGCCCTTGTACAGGGGGGGCAGTTCTTC. It yields the protein CSALVQGGQFF. V gene TRBV20-1 combines with J gene TRBJ2-1; 8 bases agree with TRBD1. There are 11 residues in the CDR3. Trimming at V came to 6 bases and at J to 12 bases, leaving 7 bases not matched to a gene. The germline V gene has CDR1 DFQATT and CDR2 SNEGSKA (reference sequence).

This clonotype appeared a few times. The chain carries TRBV20-1 and TRBJ1-1, with a weak D call TRBD1 (6 bases). Germline assignment: CDR1 DFQATT and CDR2 SNEGSKA (reference sequence). The V end was cut by 1 base, the J end by 3 bases, with 12 bases between. CDR3 size: 14 residues. The CDR3 DNA reads TGCAGTGCTAGAGGGGGGCGCGTGGACACTGAAGCTTTCTTT. It codes for CSARGGRVDTEAFF.

The sample holds a few counts of this clonotype. The rearrangement joins TRBV7-3 to TRBJ2-7, with D unresolved. Germline V gene data show CDR1 as SGHTA and CDR2 as FQGTGA. V was shortened by 6 bases and J by 9 bases, with 12 bases between the two germline ends. The CDR3 length is 11 residues. The CDR3 loop reads CASSSLKWQYF. DNA of the CDR3: TGTGCCAGCAGTTCCCTGAAGTGGCAGTACTTC.

V gene TRBV18 combines with J gene TRBJ2-1; 7 bases align to TRBD2. The germline V gene has CDR1 KGHSH and CDR2 LQKENI. V trimming: 0 bases; J trimming: 8 bases; junction bases outside the gene matches: 7. The CDR3 has 15 residues. CDR3 region: CASSPPAGADYEQFF. In DNA form, the CDR3 reads TGTGCCAGCTCACCACCGGCGGGAGCCGACTATGAGCAGTTCTTC.

This sequence joins TRBV29-1 and TRBJ2-7; no clear D. Germline values: CDR1 SQVTM, CDR2 ANQGSEA. This CDR3 is built from 13 residues. V was cut by 5 bases and J by 2 bases, with 13 bases left in between. CDR3: CSVQGVFTYEQYF. The CDR3 nucleotides read TGCAGCGTTCAAGGAGTTTTCACCTACGAGCAGTACTTC.

The chain links TRBV12-3 or TRBV12-4 to TRBJ2-1; no definite D call. V lost 5 bases and J 6 bases, leaving 11 bases between the germline ends. There are 13 residues in the CDR3. The CDR3 loop reads CASSPRVGNEQFF. The CDR3 DNA reads as TGTGCCAGCAGTCCCCGGGTTGGCAATGAGCAGTTCTTC.

This clonotype was observed once. A much larger clone sits a single nucleotide away, making a read error possible. The chain joins TRBV5-1 to TRBJ2-2; D remains ambiguous. CDR1 and CDR2 from the germline V gene are SGHRS and YFSETQ. V was cut by 4 bases and J by 0 bases, with 10 bases left in between. The CDR3 runs 15 residues. CDR3 amino acids: CASSVDNPNTGELFF. The CDR3, as DNA: TGCGCCAGCAGCGTAGACAATCCGAACACCGGGGAGCTGTTTTTT.

This clonotype was counted a few times. This chain connects TRBV6-5 to TRBJ1-2; 7 nucleotides agree with TRBD1. Trimming removed 4 bases from V and 8 bases from J; junction bases left unmatched: 7. CDR3 length: 13 residues. CDR1 and CDR2 (germline): MNHEY, SVGAGI. CDR3 amino acids: CASSSYRGRGYTF. CDR3 nucleotides: TGTGCCAGCAGTTCTTACAGGGGTCGAGGCTACACCTTC.

The table lists this clonotype with a few counts. The chain carries TRBV20-1 and TRBJ2-1; perhaps D is TRBD1 or TRBD2 (5 bases each). The CDR3 length is 12 residues. V lost 0 bases and J 9 bases, leaving 9 bases between the germline ends. Germline V gene lookup returns CDR1 DFQATT and CDR2 SNEGSKA (reference sequence). CDR3 sequence: CSAREVGVEQFF. In DNA, the CDR3 is TGCAGTGCTAGAGAGGTGGGGGTTGAGCAGTTCTTC.

The V gene is TRBV24-1, the J gene TRBJ2-3; TRBD1 matches at 8 bases. The trim removed 9 bases at V and 4 bases at J, leaving 8 bases unmatched. Germline V gene data show CDR1 as KGHDR and CDR2 as SFDVKD. This CDR3 comprises 14 residues. Here the CDR3 reads CATRPDRGPDTQYF. CDR3 bases: TGTGCCACCCGGCCAGACAGGGGCCCAGATACGCAGTATTTT.

This clonotype was counted only a few times. V usage is TRBV6-6 and J usage is TRBJ2-7; D is perhaps TRBD1 (5 bases). Trimming shortened V by 7 bases and J by 5 bases, and 12 bases separated the two germline ends. The CDR3 sequence is 12 residues long. The germline gives CDR1 MNHNY, CDR2 SVGAGI (reference sequence). CDR3 amino acids: CASKKGAHEQYF. Here the CDR3 DNA reads TGTGCCAGCAAGAAAGGGGCACACGAGCAGTACTTC.

This chain links TRBV11-2 with TRBJ2-5, with a weak D call TRBD1 (5 bases). The germline gives CDR1 SGHAT, CDR2 FQNNGV. CDR3 length: 15 amino acids. V lost 1 base to trimming and J lost 5 bases, with 14 bases between them. The CDR3 nucleotides read TGTGCCAGCAGCTTAGCTGGCAGGGTGGCGGAGACCCAGTACTTC. Translated, it gives CASSLAGRVAETQYF.

The chain recombines TRBV20-1 with TRBJ1-2, with no clear D. The CDR3 extends over 12 amino acids. The V gene's germline CDR1 is DFQATT and CDR2 SNEGSKA (reference sequence). V was cut by 5 bases and J by 5 bases, with 12 bases left in between. The CDR3 sequence: CSAHGRGYGYTF. The DNA of the CDR3 is TGCAGTGCTCATGGACGGGGATATGGCTACACCTTC.

Only a few counts were recorded for this clonotype. The chain combines TRBV20-1 with TRBJ2-1, with 8 bases aligning to TRBD2. CDR3 size: 13 residues. Germline V gene data show CDR1 as DFQATT and CDR2 as SNEGSKA (reference sequence). J gave up 6 bases and V 4 bases, and 5 bases lay outside the gene matches. The CDR3, as DNA: TGCAGTGCTACCAGGACTAGCAGCAATGAGCAGTTCTTC. It codes for CSATRTSSNEQFF.

This clonotype was detected only a few times. This chain joins TRBV20-1 and TRBJ1-3; TRBD1 matches at 9 bases. The CDR3 covers 15 residues. V dropped 1 base and J dropped 2; count of bases not matched to a gene: 3. In germline, CDR1 is DFQATT, CDR2 SNEGSKA (reference sequence). DNA of the CDR3: TGCAGTGCTAGAGGAGACAGGGGGGCTGGAAACACCATATATTTT. It translates to CSARGDRGAGNTIYF.

The chain employs TRBV11-2 and TRBJ2-1; TRBD2 agrees at 12 bases. The V gene's germline CDR1 is SGHAT and CDR2 FQNNGV. CDR3 length: 20 residues. The junction had 20 bases not matched to a gene; V was cut back by 4 bases and J by 7 bases. In nucleotides, the CDR3 is TGTGCCAGCAGCTCCTCCGGGACAGGGGTTGCCACTAGCGGGAGGAATGAGCAGTTCTTC. It codes for CASSSSGTGVATSGRNEQFF.

A few counts support this clonotype. The chain is built from TRBV10-3 and TRBJ2-3, with no clear D. The CDR3 consists of 11 residues. CDR1 is ENHRY, CDR2 SYGVKD, per germline. Trimming stripped 6 bases from V and 6 bases from J, with 7 bases between. The CDR3 DNA is TGTGCCATCAGACGAAGTGATACGCAGTATTTT. Translated, it gives CAIRRSDTQYF.

This chain links TRBV6-1 with TRBJ2-6; possibly TRBD1 or TRBD2 for D (6 bases each). CDR3 length: 17 amino acids. Between the trimmed V and J ends, which lost 7 bases and 0 bases, there was a span of 16 bases. Germline assignment: CDR1 MNHNS and CDR2 SASEGT. The CDR3 reads CASTEWGARSGANVLTF. Here the CDR3 DNA reads TGTGCCAGCACCGAATGGGGGGCCCGCTCTGGGGCCAACGTCCTGACTTTC.

V and J are TRBV4-2 and TRBJ2-3; weak D call: TRBD2 (5 bases). V was trimmed by 0 bases and J by 4 bases, leaving 11 bases between them. The CDR3 totals 15 residues. The germline V gene has CDR1 LGHNA and CDR2 YNFKEQ. CDR3 residues: CASSQEPASSDTQYF. The CDR3 nucleotides read TGTGCCAGCAGCCAAGAGCCAGCTAGCTCAGATACGCAGTATTTT.